This T cell receptor beta chain appears in the sequencing data of a study of shared clonotypes between healthy human individuals (dated by TCRdb to 2020 to 2021). Regarding the study in general: The cohort comprised two women and a few men aged 18 to 49 years. For each donor, CD4 naive and CD4 memory were each run on three plates, CD8 naive on two plates, and CD8 memory on one plate. To estimate repertoire size and how much clonotype sharing occurs between individuals, the study deeply sequenced the blood TCR repertoires of about five healthy adults. To increase sequencing depth and limit assay-specific biases, TCR repertoire library preparation and sequencing were carried out by different laboratories using diverse techniques. Between about 0.8 and 8.9 billion PBMCs per donor were obtained by leukapheresis. What the research found in general, with its limitations: Pairwise subsampling led to the expectation that sequencing depth would affect the degree of clonotype sharing among donors. Estimated clonotype richness was generally larger for naive than for memory subsets. Compared with non-shared clonotypes, the clonotypes found in all four sorted-subset donors had higher generation probabilities. The small number of donors limited the genetic and exposure-history diversity represented. Sampling was limited to blood, and TCR repertoires in tissue likely differ from TCR repertoires in blood. Roughly 5.2% of naive CD4, 3.5% of naive CD8, 2.3% of memory CD4, and 0.4% of memory CD8 clonotypes were shared across four donors. Incomplete sequencing was indicated by rarefaction of sorted-subset datasets, despite the large sequencing depth.

In regard to this clone: Its antigen is not yet known. It has no much larger one-base neighbor in the sample; base qualities were not kept.

Per the germline V gene, SGHRS is the CDR1 and YFSETQ is the CDR2. From the cysteine through the phenylalanine, the CDR3 covers 16 amino acids. CDR3 DNA only is kept here, 48 bases in frame from base 1. Ends trimmed: V by 2 bases, J by 11 bases; bases unmatched to a gene: 17. CD8 naive samples consisted of CD45RO-negative cells that were positively selected for CCR7, yielding a CD45RA+CCR7+ population without TemRA cells. The donors were healthy, HIV-negative adults who had no recently reported acute infections or vaccinations. Every donor was a Caucasian adult living in Nashville, Tennessee, USA. After blood collection by leukapheresis, PBMCs were isolated using Ficoll-Histopaque density gradient centrifugation and then cryopreserved in the vapor phase of liquid nitrogen. Analytical flow cytometry was used to check the purity and quantity of each magnetically sorted T cell population. Each sorted fraction had its genomic DNA isolated and then quantified by UV absorbance on a Nanodrop 2000c.

Using the deep immunoSEQ assay, multiplex PCR amplified TCR CDR3 regions from genomic DNA. Extracted genomic DNA from each cell subset was spread evenly across all wells of several immunoSEQ 96-well plates, with each plate serving as a replicate. For sorted subsets, about 200 ng genomic DNA, equal to about 30,000 T cell genomes, was loaded into each replicate PCR. Purified libraries were quantified with a Qubit 3.0 fluorometer, sized on a Bioanalyzer 2100, and re-quantified with the KAPA Library Quantification kit. Every immunoSEQ 96-well plate was sequenced on a separate single-read 150-cycle Illumina NextSeq 550 flow cell. The authors' pipeline ran thus. Because only junctional sequences without quality scores were contained in the immunoSEQ output, filtering matching that applied to full-length reads could not be performed. Sequences were annotated with PyIR, a Python wrapper for IgBLAST v1.9, using IMGT germline references to assign V/J genes and CDR3. Reads were filtered out if the reads had weak V/J assignments (E-value above 1e-6), no CDR3, stop codons, out-of-frame junctions, or ambiguous translated residues. V3J clonotypes were defined by identical inferred V gene, J gene, and CDR3 amino acid sequence. To compute the percentage overlap between repertoires, the number of shared unique clonotypes was divided by the size of the smaller repertoire. RTK rarefaction, the Chao1 estimator, and Recon v2.1 estimates of unobserved clonotypes were used to assess repertoire richness. Generation probabilities were computed with OLGA for all TCRbeta clonotypes obtained by the gDNA method from a handful of donors. TCRdb took this table from immuneACCESS and kept in-frame rearrangements with V and J called. Such tables lack part of the clones; where checked against another copy, unresolved V genes explain under half of the gap, and the rest is unexplained. Clone size and the V and J calls come from that table; the DNA yielded D and trimming. Counted in this sample were hundreds of thousands of clones; approximately 95% of them appeared once. The top ten hold approximately 0.11% of the sample.

Sequencing was carried out using naive CD8+ T cells sorted from blood. The sample's cell subset or site label, in plain terms: CD45RA+CCR7+. Recombination connected TRBV5-1 to TRBJ2-3; TRBD2 aligns with 7 central bases. This TCR was sampled from a woman between 25 and 40 years old in good health. The CDR3 protein is CASSLTPGTISHVQYF. The bases are TGCGCCAGCAGCTTAACCCCCGGGACTATCTCACATGTGCAGTATTTT.